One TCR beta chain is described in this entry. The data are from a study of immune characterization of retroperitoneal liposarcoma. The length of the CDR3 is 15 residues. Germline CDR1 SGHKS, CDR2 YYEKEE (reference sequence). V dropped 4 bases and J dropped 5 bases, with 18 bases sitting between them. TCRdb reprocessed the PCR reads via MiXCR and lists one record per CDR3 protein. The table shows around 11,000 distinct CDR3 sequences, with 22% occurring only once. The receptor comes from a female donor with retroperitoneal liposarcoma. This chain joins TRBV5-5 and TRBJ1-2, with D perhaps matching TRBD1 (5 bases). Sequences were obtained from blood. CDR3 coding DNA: TGTGCCAGCAGCCTATCCGGGACTGCGAGGTATGGCTACACCTTC. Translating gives CASSLSGTARYGYTF.